The entry below gives a single T cell receptor (beta chain) sequence along with its context. Its antigen is unidentified. Sequencing ends 3 residues short of the CDR3 end; the germline J gene provides the rest. The sample comes from a study of T cell clonality in common variable immunodeficiency. Study conclusions and caveats: Links between repertoire features and CVID complications were heterogeneity-limited.

Method: immunoSEQ multiplex PCR; TCRdb's copy keeps in-frame clones and lacks some. The specimen has about 52,000 clones, none found just once. Germline V gene sequence: CDR1 KGHSH, CDR2 LQKENI. This CDR3 region has 16 residues. Unmatched junction bases numbered 13, after V lost 5 bases and J lost 4 bases. V is TRBV18 and J is TRBJ1-2, with TRBD1 matching 7 bases. The sequencing sample was made of peripheral blood mononuclear cells. The clonotype originates from a person aged 18 to 70 in good health. The DNA read from the CDR3 is TGTGCCAGCTCAGTTCAACAGGGGAGGGACCCCTATGGC. Translated, it gives CASSVQQGRDPYG. The entire CDR3 protein is CASSVQQGRDPYGYTF.